Below, 14 T cell receptor beta chains from the same sample are listed, as sequenced in a study of cytomegalovirus exposure and HLA in healthy donors. The PCR was carried out with 60 Vbeta primers and 13 Jbeta primers. Clones were sequenced by immunoSEQ multiplex PCR, and TCRdb holds only the in-frame ones, with some missing. The sample carries about 110,000 clones, approximately 82% recorded once. The sample was PBMCs. The receptors originated from a middle-aged man in good health and CMV-seronegative.

There are a few counts of this clone. This rearrangement joins TRBV2 to TRBJ2-3, with 7 bases aligning to TRBD2. CDR1 and CDR2 from the germline V gene are SNHLY and FYNNEI. This CDR3 contains 16 residues. Trimming removed 4 bases from V and 0 bases from J; junction bases left unmatched: 7. CDR3 DNA: TGTGCCAGCAGTGGTCCGCGGGGGAGTAGCACAGATACGCAGTATTTT. Amino acid sequence: CASSGPRGSSTDTQYF.

In the case of this clone: No conserved phenylalanine or tryptophan ends this CDR3, so it is likely a read error. The chain combines TRBV5-5 with TRBJ1-2; 9 nucleotides agree with TRBD1. The CDR3 consists of 15 residues. The trim removed 3 bases at V and 1 base at J, leaving 4 bases unmatched. Germline assignment: CDR1 SGHKS and CDR2 YYEKEE (reference sequence). The CDR3 spells CASSSWDRVNYGYTL. The CDR3 DNA reads as TGTGCCAGCAGCTCCTGGGACAGGGTTAACTATGGCTACACCCTC.

The genes are TRBV2 and TRBJ2-6, with D perhaps matching TRBD1 (6 bases). CDR1 is SNHLY, CDR2 FYNNEI, per germline. The CDR3 extends over 15 amino acids. Trimming shortened V by 4 bases and J by 1 base, and 8 bases separated the two germline ends. DNA for the CDR3: TGTGCCAGCAGTGTAACAGGGTCTGGGGCCAACGTCCTGACTTTC. Amino acids: CASSVTGSGANVLTF.

This chain uses TRBV6-1 with TRBJ2-5; D may be TRBD2 (7 bases). Germline CDR1 reads MNHNS; CDR2 reads SASEGT. V dropped 4 bases and J dropped 7 bases, with 22 bases sitting between them. The CDR3 contains 16 residues. This chain's CDR3 is CASSGQLASGAGTQYF. The CDR3 DNA follows: TGTGCCAGCAGTGGCCAACTAGCGTCGGGGGCGGGGACCCAGTACTTC.

The V and J genes are TRBV9 and TRBJ2-5; 7 bases align to TRBD1. The junction had 12 bases not matched to a gene; V was cut back by 2 bases and J by 2 bases. CDR1 SGDLS and CDR2 YYNGEE come from the germline V gene. This CDR3 has 17 amino acids. The CDR3 DNA is TGTGCCAGCAGCGTTGTCACCGGGACAGCATCGCAAGAGACCCAGTACTTC. Its protein is CASSVVTGTASQETQYF.

V gene TRBV7-2 combines with J gene TRBJ2-7; 7 bases are a match to TRBD1. From germline, CDR1 is SGHTA and CDR2 FQGNSA. This CDR3 has 15 residues. Trimming took 7 bases from V and 2 from J; bases not matched to a gene: 11. This chain's CDR3 is CASTERPGQPYEQYF. Here the CDR3 DNA reads TGTGCCAGCACCGAACGCCCGGGACAGCCCTACGAGCAGTACTTC.

The chain links TRBV5-4 to TRBJ1-2, with 12 bases aligning to TRBD1. Germline-derived CDR1 and CDR2 are SGHNT and YYREEE (reference sequence). The CDR3 consists of 20 residues. The V and J ends lost 0 bases and 8 bases, in that order; junction bases with no gene match: 20. CDR3 bases: TGTGCCAGCAGCTTGGCCGTCGAGGGGGGGCCGGGACAGGGGGCAGGAGGCTACACCTTC. It specifies CASSLAVEGGPGQGAGGYTF.

CDR3 region: CASTMGTGGTDTQYF. CDR3 sequence (DNA): TGTGCCAGTACTATGGGGACAGGGGGCACAGATACGCAGTATTTT. V is TRBV19 and J is TRBJ2-3; 10 bases fit TRBD1. The V segment lost 7 bases and the J segment 1 base; nucleotides outside the gene matches: 5. Germline V gene lookup returns CDR1 LNHDA and CDR2 SQIVND (reference sequence). The CDR3 has 15 residues.

This clone came up a few times. The chain joins TRBV6-4 to TRBJ2-3, with D possibly being TRBD2 (5 bases). Germline V CDR1 and CDR2: MRHNA, SNTAGT. The CDR3 has 15 residues. The V gene lost 3 bases and the J gene lost 0 bases, with 10 bases spanning the gap. CDR3 DNA sequence: TGTGCCAGCAGTGAAGAGTCGGGGAGCACAGATACGCAGTATTTT. Translating it yields CASSEESGSTDTQYF.

V gene TRBV7-8 combines with J gene TRBJ1-1, with unresolved D. V was pared by 5 bases and J by 1 base, with 11 bases between. CDR3 size: 14 residues. CDR1 and CDR2 from the germline V gene are SGHVS and FQNEAQ. CDR3 sequence reads: CASSPPHRNTEAFF. CDR3 DNA: TGTGCCAGCAGCCCCCCCCACAGGAACACTGAAGCTTTCTTT.

CDR3 coding DNA: TGTGCCAGCAGGTTCGCGGGCAACACTGAAGCTTTCTTT. Its translation: CASRFAGNTEAFF. The J gene is TRBJ1-1, the V gene TRBV2, with D uncertain. The CDR3 totals 13 residues. The germline V and J ends were trimmed by 6 bases and 2 bases, with 10 bases remaining between them. Germline lookup yields CDR1 SNHLY and CDR2 FYNNEI. Drawing the rest from reference TRBV2 and TRBJ1-1, the complete variable domain is EPEVTQTPSHQVTQMGQEVILRCVPISNHLYFYWYRQILGQKVEFLVSFYNNEISEKSEIFDDQFSVERPDGSNFTLKIRSTKLEDSAMYFCASRFAGNTEAFFGQGTRLTVV.

The genes are TRBV19 and TRBJ1-4; TRBD1 agrees at 10 bases. V lost 3 bases and J lost 6; bases outside the gene matches: 1. Germline CDR1 is LNHDA and CDR2 is SQIVND (reference sequence). This CDR3 spans 14 amino acids. CDR3: CASSIGTGDEKLFF. In DNA, the CDR3 is TGTGCCAGTAGTATTGGGACAGGGGATGAAAAACTGTTTTTT.

The J gene is TRBJ2-3, the V gene TRBV4-2, with D possibly matching TRBD2 (7 bases). With 0 bases removed from V and 7 bases from J, the gap between germline ends came to 20 bases. The germline gives CDR1 LGHNA, CDR2 YNFKEQ. The CDR3 covers 17 residues. This CDR3 is CASSQESGGGGGNTQYF. The DNA of the CDR3 is TGTGCCAGCAGCCAAGAAAGCGGAGGCGGGGGCGGTAATACGCAGTATTTT.

The genes are TRBV28 and TRBJ1-2; TRBD1 matches at 10 bases. CDR3 length: 16 residues. Losses at the gene ends were 4 bases for V and 2 bases for J; bases not matched to a gene: 7. Germline assignment: CDR1 MDHEN and CDR2 SYDVKM. DNA for the CDR3: TGTGCCAGCAGTTCCTACGGGGGACAGGGGAACTATGGCTACACCTTC. Translation gives CASSSYGGQGNYGYTF.